The 24 T cell receptor beta chains presented below share a single source sample, sequenced in a study of beta chain features in type 1 diabetes. Points from the study as a whole: When Type 1 diabetes patients were examined, their TCRB CDR3s proved moderately but significantly shorter in all four CD4+ subsets.

For these receptors, no antigen is known. Investigators reverse transcribed all isolated RNA, so they sequenced expressed TCRB transcripts. Using immunoSEQ multiplex PCR, the repertoire was profiled, and TCRdb retains in-frame clones only, with some absent. The top ten clones hold about 0.64% of a sample with 300,000 to 450,000 clones, around 9.6% of them seen once. Sequencing was done on a sample of central memory CD4+ T cells from blood. The source of these receptors is a man in his thirties or forties with type 1 diabetes.

This sequence joins TRBV5-6 and TRBJ2-7; tentative D call: TRBD1 (6 bases). V was cut by 4 bases and J by 6 bases, with 14 bases left in between. CDR3 length: 13 amino acids. Germline loops: CDR1 SGHDT, CDR2 YYEEEE. CDR3 region: CASSLRRGGEQYF. In DNA, the CDR3 is TGTGCCAGCAGCCTCCGCAGGGGCGGCGAGCAGTACTTC.

The V gene is TRBV28, the J gene TRBJ1-2; D unresolved. Germline CDR1 MDHEN, CDR2 SYDVKM. V was pared by 6 bases and J by 3 bases, with 20 bases between. There are 16 residues in the CDR3. CDR3 loop: CASSQMRQTLHYGYTF. DNA of the CDR3: TGTGCCAGCAGCCAGATGCGGCAGACGTTACACTATGGCTACACCTTC.

With respect to this clone: This specimen includes other DNA sequences encoding the same CDR3. The V gene is TRBV5-4, the J gene TRBJ2-5, with 11 bases aligning to TRBD2. This CDR3 contains 15 residues. Trimming cost V 0 bases and J 5 bases; bases outside gene matches: 3. Germline CDR1 reads SGHNT; CDR2 reads YYREEE (reference sequence). The DNA of the CDR3 is TGTGCCAGCAGCTTGGTAGCGGGAGGGGGTGAGACCCAGTACTTC. Translated, it gives CASSLVAGGGETQYF.

This chain joins TRBV11-3 and TRBJ2-1; possible D gene TRBD2, 5 bases. Trimming removed 0 bases from V and 0 bases from J, with 15 bases in between. The CDR3 extends over 18 amino acids. Germline loops: CDR1 SGHNT, CDR2 YENEEA. In DNA form, the CDR3 reads TGTGCCAGCAGCTTAGAGGACTCAGGTGGGAGCTCCTACAATGAGCAGTTCTTC. Translated: CASSLEDSGGSSYNEQFF.

Only a few counts were recorded for this clone. This chain uses TRBV19 with TRBJ2-7; D possibly corresponds to TRBD2 (6 bases). The germline V and J ends were trimmed by 3 bases and 7 bases, with 16 bases remaining between them. Per the germline V gene, CDR1 is LNHDA and CDR2 is SQIVND (reference sequence). This CDR3 region has 14 residues. CDR3: CASSILSGAMEQYF. The CDR3 DNA reads as TGTGCCAGTAGTATTCTCTCGGGAGCGATGGAGCAGTACTTC.

This chain connects TRBV4-3 to TRBJ2-1; unclear D gene. There are 16 residues in the CDR3. The germline V gene has CDR1 LGHNA and CDR2 YSLEER. The V and J ends lost 2 bases and 2 bases respectively, with 13 bases between them. The CDR3 coding sequence is TGCGCCAGCAGCCAATCGGCCCTCTTAACCTACAATGAGCAGTTCTTC. Amino acids: CASSQSALLTYNEQFF.

This clone was seen many times. The rearrangement links TRBV28 to TRBJ1-5, with D possibly TRBD1 on 6 matching bases. There are 14 residues in the CDR3. Trimming took off 2 bases at V and 9 bases at J, with 14 bases between the two ends. Germline V gives CDR1 MDHEN, CDR2 SYDVKM. Here the CDR3 DNA reads TGTGCCAGCAGTTTAGAACAGGGTCAAATGCCCCAGCATTTT. Translation: CASSLEQGQMPQHF.

This clone was counted between two and nine times. This chain joins TRBV4-3 and TRBJ1-2; D is perhaps TRBD1 (5 bases). The length of the CDR3 is 14 residues. V lost 0 bases, J lost 7 bases, and 12 bases lay in between. From germline, CDR1 is LGHNA and CDR2 YSLEER. CDR3 sequence (DNA): TGCGCCAGCAGCCAAGACCCAGGGTCAGCTGGCTACACCTTC. The encoded protein is CASSQDPGSAGYTF.

The chain combines TRBV5-1 with TRBJ2-2; D may be TRBD1 (5 bases). The CDR3 runs 16 residues. Trimming removed 3 bases at V and 0 bases at J, with 12 bases between. Germline V gene data show CDR1 as SGHRS and CDR2 as YFSETQ. CDR3 nucleotides: TGCGCCAGCAGCTCCCCTGGGGCGGCGAACACCGGGGAGCTGTTTTTT. Translated: CASSSPGAANTGELFF.

A few counts support this clone. The sample carries other DNA sequences with the same CDR3. The J gene is TRBJ2-1, the V gene TRBV5-1; D possibly matches TRBD1 or TRBD2 (6 bases each). The germline V gene has CDR1 SGHRS and CDR2 YFSETQ. The CDR3 consists of 17 residues. Trimming shortened V by 0 bases and J by 10 bases, and 23 bases separated the two germline ends. CDR3 loop: CASSLAPGAAAGGEQFF. The CDR3 coding sequence is TGCGCCAGCAGCTTGGCCCCAGGGGCGGCAGCGGGTGGGGAGCAGTTCTTC.

This clone has only a few counts. The chain carries TRBV19 and TRBJ1-5; D remains unclear. This CDR3 has 13 amino acids. CDR1 and CDR2 (germline): LNHDA, SQIVND (reference sequence). The chain's CDR3 is CVSRGQHNQPQHF. The CDR3, as DNA: TGTGTCTCTCGCGGGCAGCACAATCAGCCCCAGCATTTT.

This clone was counted only a few times. This chain connects TRBV10-3 to TRBJ1-1; D is ambiguous. In germline, CDR1 is ENHRY, CDR2 SYGVKD. This CDR3 is built from 13 residues. The ends were cut back, 7 bases at V and 1 base at J, with 10 bases in the middle. CDR3 loop: CAIKWGENTEAFF. The CDR3 DNA is TGTGCCATCAAGTGGGGAGAGAACACTGAAGCTTTCTTT.

The J gene is TRBJ2-3, the V gene TRBV27; D is uncertain. The germline V gene has CDR1 MNHEY and CDR2 SMNVEV (reference sequence). The ends were cut back, 2 bases at V and 3 bases at J, with 9 bases in the middle. The CDR3 covers 14 residues. CDR3 nucleotides: TGTGCCAGCAGTTTAATGGGTGGGACAGATACGCAGTATTTT. Protein product: CASSLMGGTDTQYF.

This chain joins TRBV7-9 and TRBJ1-1; 7 bases line up with TRBD1. The CDR3 contains 13 residues. V lost 5 bases and J lost 8; bases outside the gene matches: 8. Germline CDR1 and CDR2: SEHNR and FQNEAQ (reference sequence). CDR3 sequence (DNA): TGTGCCAGCAGCCGACAGGGTACGGGAGAAGCTTTCTTT. This gives the protein CASSRQGTGEAFF.

The chain recombines TRBV6-6 with TRBJ2-1, with TRBD2 matching over 8 bases. Germline V lookup: CDR1 MNHNY, CDR2 SVGAGI (reference sequence). This CDR3 spans 13 amino acids. Unmatched junction bases numbered 6, after V lost 6 bases and J lost 8 bases. The CDR3 nucleotides are TGTGCCAGCAGCCGGACTAGCTTGGATGAGCAGTTCTTC. Translating it yields CASSRTSLDEQFF.

Notes on this clone: The junction does not match germline at one end; this may be a read error. The chain recombines TRBV11-2 with TRBJ1-2; TRBD1 matches 7 bases. Germline assignment: CDR1 SGHAT and CDR2 FQNNGV. This CDR3 is 16 amino acids long. The CDR3: CASSHQSTGLGYGYTF. The CDR3 region has the DNA TGCGCCAGCAGCCACCAGTCGACAGGGTTGGGCTATGGCTACACCTTC.

This clone showed up many times. The chain carries TRBV7-2 and TRBJ2-4; 11 bases line up with TRBD2. The CDR3 is made up of 15 amino acids. CDR1 is SGHTA, CDR2 FQGNSA, per germline. V was clipped by 5 bases and J by 8 bases; unmatched bases: 8. The CDR3 sequence is CASSNSGRAGDIQYF. The DNA for the CDR3 is TGTGCCAGCAGCAATAGCGGGAGGGCCGGAGACATTCAGTACTTC. Filled out from reference TRBV7-2 and TRBJ2-4, the complete variable domain reads GAGVSQSPSNKVTEKGKDVELRCDPISGHTALYWYRQSLGQGLEFLIYFQGNSAPDKSGLPSDRFSAERTGGSVSTLTIQRTQQEDSAVYLCASSNSGRAGDIQYFGAGTRLSVL.

The gene calls are TRBV28 and TRBJ2-7, with 7 positions matching TRBD2. V was clipped by 7 bases and J by 0 bases; unmatched bases: 12. Germline V gives CDR1 MDHEN, CDR2 SYDVKM. The CDR3 consists of 16 residues. The CDR3 protein is CASTPFSGSSSYEQYF. DNA for the CDR3: TGTGCCAGCACCCCTTTTAGCGGGTCCTCCTCCTACGAGCAGTACTTC.

The chain has TRBV5-5 and TRBJ2-6; 7 nucleotides line up with TRBD1. Germline-derived CDR1 and CDR2 are SGHKS and YYEKEE (reference sequence). Unmatched junction bases numbered 12, after V lost 4 bases and J lost 2 bases. This CDR3 is 18 amino acids long. CDR3 region: CASSHRQGRVAGANVLTF. In DNA, the CDR3 is TGTGCCAGCAGCCATCGACAGGGTCGTGTGGCTGGGGCCAACGTCCTGACTTTC.

The chain recombines TRBV6-5 with TRBJ2-7; D is undetermined. Per germline, CDR1 MNHEY and CDR2 SVGAGI. Trimming cost V 8 bases and J 4 bases, with 18 bases left between them. CDR3 length equals 14 residues. The CDR3 loop reads CASSRKRSSYEQYF. For the CDR3, the DNA is TGTGCCAGCTCTAGGAAAAGAAGTAGTTACGAGCAGTACTTC.

The chain couples TRBV28 to TRBJ2-4; possibly TRBD1 for D (6 bases). The length of the CDR3 is 15 residues. The V gene lost 6 bases and the J gene lost 3 bases, with 15 bases spanning the gap. Per germline, CDR1 MDHEN and CDR2 SYDVKM. The CDR3 reads CASRRGQIYKNIQYF. As DNA, the CDR3 is TGTGCCAGCAGACGAGGACAGATATACAAAAACATTCAGTACTTC.

A few counts support this clone. The CDR3 nucleotides read TGTGCCAGCAGCAAAGAGAGGGGCGGGCCTCATCAGCCCCAGCATTTT. Encoded protein: CASSKERGGPHQPQHF. The chain joins TRBV21-1 to TRBJ1-5. TRBV21-1 is shown as a pseudogene. The CDR3 has 16 residues.

Remarks on this clone: Other DNA sequences of this sample code for an identical CDR3. The genes are TRBV7-2 and TRBJ1-1, with no clear D. V dropped 5 bases and J dropped 5 bases, with 12 bases sitting between them. Germline V CDR1 and CDR2: SGHTA, FQGNSA. This CDR3 is 13 amino acids long. CDR3 DNA sequence: TGTGCCAGCAGCCCGGGCGGCGGTACTGAAGCTTTCTTT. It codes for CASSPGGGTEAFF.

There are a few counts of this clone. J is TRBJ1-2 and V is TRBV11-2, with 10 bases matching TRBD1. The junction had 7 bases not matched to a gene; V was cut back by 4 bases and J by 8 bases. Germline-derived CDR1 and CDR2 are SGHAT and FQNNGV. The CDR3 has 14 residues. CDR3 bases: TGTGCCAGCAGCTCGGGACAGGGGAGATACGGCTACACCTTC. Amino acid sequence: CASSSGQGRYGYTF.